A single TCR beta chain is shown here with its context. V shed 2 bases and J 2 bases; nucleotides not matched to a gene: 1. This CDR3 contains 14 residues. Germline lookup yields CDR1 SGHKS and CDR2 YYEKEE (reference sequence). The data stem from a study of blood T cell repertoires in COVID-19. Study-level information: Material from acute and convalescent COVID-19 was sourced from the United States, Italy and Spain.

Per the original data handling: Amplifying reference gene primers gave estimates of nucleated cell counts. Sequencing used immunoSEQ multiplex PCR; TCRdb keeps in-frame clones, though not all of them. V and J calls and clone size are those listed in that table; D and trimming were worked out from the DNA. The sample has about 74,000 clones, about 88% seen once. Material: peripheral blood. This TCR was sampled from a man in his sixties or seventies with active or convalescent COVID-19. The chain couples TRBV5-5 to TRBJ1-5; 7 bases map to TRBD1. The DNA for the CDR3 is TGTGCCAGCAGCTTTGGACAGGGCAATCAGCCCCAGCATTTT. As protein: CASSFGQGNQPQHF.